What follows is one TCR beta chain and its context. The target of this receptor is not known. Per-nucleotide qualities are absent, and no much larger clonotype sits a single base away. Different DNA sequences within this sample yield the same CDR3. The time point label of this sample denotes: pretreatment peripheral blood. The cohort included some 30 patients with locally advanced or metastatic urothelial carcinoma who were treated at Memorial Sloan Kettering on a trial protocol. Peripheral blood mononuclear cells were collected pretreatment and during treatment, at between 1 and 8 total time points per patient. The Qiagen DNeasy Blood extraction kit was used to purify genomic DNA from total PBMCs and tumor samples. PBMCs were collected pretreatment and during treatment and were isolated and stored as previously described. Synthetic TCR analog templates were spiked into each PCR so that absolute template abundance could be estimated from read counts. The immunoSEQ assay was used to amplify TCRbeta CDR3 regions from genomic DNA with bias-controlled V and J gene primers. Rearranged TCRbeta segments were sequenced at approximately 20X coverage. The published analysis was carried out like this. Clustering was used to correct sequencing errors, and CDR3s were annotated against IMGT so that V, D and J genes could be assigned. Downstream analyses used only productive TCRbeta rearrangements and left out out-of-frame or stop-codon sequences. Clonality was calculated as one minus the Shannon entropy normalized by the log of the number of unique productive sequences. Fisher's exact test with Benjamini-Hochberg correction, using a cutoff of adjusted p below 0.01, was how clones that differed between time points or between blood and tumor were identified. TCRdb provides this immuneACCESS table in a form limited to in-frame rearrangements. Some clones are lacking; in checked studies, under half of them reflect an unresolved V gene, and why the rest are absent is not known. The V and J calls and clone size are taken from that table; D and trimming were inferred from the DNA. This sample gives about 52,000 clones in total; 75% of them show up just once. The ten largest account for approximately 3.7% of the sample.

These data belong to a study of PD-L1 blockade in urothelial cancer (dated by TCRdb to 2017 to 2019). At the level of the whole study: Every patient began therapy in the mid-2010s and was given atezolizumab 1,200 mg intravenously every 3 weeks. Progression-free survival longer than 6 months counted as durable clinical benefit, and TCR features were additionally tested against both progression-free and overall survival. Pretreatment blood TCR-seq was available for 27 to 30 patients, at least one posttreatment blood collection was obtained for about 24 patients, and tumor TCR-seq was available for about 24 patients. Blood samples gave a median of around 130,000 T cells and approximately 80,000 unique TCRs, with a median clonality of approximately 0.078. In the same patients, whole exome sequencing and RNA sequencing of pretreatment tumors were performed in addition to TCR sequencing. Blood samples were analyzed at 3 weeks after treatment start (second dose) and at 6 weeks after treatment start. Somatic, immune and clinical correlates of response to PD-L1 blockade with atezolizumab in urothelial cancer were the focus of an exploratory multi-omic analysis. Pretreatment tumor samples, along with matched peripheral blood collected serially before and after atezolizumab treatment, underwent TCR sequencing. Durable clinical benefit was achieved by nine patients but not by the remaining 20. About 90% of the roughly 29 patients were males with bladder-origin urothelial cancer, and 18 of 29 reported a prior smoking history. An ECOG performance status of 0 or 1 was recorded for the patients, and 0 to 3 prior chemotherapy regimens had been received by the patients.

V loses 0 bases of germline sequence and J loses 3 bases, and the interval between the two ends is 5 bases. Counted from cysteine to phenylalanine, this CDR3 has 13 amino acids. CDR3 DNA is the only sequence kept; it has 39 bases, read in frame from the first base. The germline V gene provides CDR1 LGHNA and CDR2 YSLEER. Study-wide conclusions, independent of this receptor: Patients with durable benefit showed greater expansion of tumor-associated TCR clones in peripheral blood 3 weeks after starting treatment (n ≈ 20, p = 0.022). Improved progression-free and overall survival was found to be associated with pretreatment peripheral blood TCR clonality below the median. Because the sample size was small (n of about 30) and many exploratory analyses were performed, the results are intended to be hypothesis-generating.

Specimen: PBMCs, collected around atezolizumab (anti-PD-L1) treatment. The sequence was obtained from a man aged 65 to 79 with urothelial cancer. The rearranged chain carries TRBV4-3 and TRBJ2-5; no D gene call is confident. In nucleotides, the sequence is TGCGCCAGCAGCCAAGACAGGAAAGAGACCCAGTACTTC. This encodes CASSQDRKETQYF.